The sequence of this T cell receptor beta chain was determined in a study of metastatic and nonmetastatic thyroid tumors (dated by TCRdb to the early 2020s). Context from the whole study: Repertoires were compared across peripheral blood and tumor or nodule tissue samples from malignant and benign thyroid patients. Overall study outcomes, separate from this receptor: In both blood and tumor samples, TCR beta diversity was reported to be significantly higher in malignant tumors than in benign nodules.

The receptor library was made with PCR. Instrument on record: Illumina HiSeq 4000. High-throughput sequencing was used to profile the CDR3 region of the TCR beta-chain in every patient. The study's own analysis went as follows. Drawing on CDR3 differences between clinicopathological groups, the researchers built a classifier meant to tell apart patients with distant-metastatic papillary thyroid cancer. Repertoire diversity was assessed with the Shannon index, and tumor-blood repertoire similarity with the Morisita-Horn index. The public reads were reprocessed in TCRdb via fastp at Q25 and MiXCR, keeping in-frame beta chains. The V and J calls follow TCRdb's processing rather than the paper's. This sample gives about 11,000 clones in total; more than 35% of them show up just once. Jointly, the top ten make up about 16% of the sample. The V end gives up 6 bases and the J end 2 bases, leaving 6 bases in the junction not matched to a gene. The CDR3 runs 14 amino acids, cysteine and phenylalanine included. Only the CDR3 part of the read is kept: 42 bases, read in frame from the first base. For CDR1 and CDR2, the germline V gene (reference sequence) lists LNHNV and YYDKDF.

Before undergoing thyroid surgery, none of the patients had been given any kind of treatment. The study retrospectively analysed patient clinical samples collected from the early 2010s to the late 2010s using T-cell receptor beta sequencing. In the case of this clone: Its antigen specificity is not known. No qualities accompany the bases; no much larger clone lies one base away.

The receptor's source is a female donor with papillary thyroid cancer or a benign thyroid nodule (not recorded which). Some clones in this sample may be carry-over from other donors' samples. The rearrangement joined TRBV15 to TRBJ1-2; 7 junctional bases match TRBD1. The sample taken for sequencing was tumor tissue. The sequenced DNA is TGTGCCACCAGTCCAGGGGGAGTGAACTATGGCTACACCTTC. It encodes CATSPGGVNYGYTF.